Detailed here is one TCR beta chain. Its specificity is not known. The CDR3 is 16 amino acids. Germline CDR1 SGHDN, CDR2 FVKESK. The V gene lost 3 bases and the J gene lost 2 bases, with 17 bases spanning the gap. TCRdb's copy holds only in-frame clones and misses some; the assay was immunoSEQ multiplex PCR. The table includes approximately 510,000 clones, about four fifths detected once. This specimen comes from a study of shared clonotypes between healthy human individuals. Study findings and constraints: Specimens sampled were limited to blood, with tissue repertoires likely differing.

V usage is TRBV14 and J usage is TRBJ2-7; tentative D call: TRBD2 (5 bases). This clonotype originated in a woman aged 40 to 50 in good health. Some clones in this sample may be carry-over from other donors' samples. Sequencing was carried out using PBMCs. This chain's CDR3 is CASSHWETSKTYEQYF. CDR3 nucleotides: TGTGCCAGCAGCCACTGGGAGACCTCAAAAACCTACGAGCAGTACTTC.